This T cell receptor (beta chain) stems from a study of cytomegalovirus exposure and HLA in healthy donors. Study background: Approximately 200 million T cells yielded 100 million or so unique TCR beta sequences in earlier analysis.

Whole-study results and caveats: Researchers reportedly found TCR beta sequences accurately predicted most subjects' HLA-A and HLA-B alleles. The dataset shows that most TCR sequences were rare, while some public TCRs occurred in many donors.

V lost 2 bases and J lost 5; bases outside the gene matches: 2. This CDR3 is built from 13 residues. CDR1 and CDR2 (germline): SGHRS, YFSETQ. PCR involved 60 Vbeta and 13 Jbeta primers. TCRdb's table, derived via immunoSEQ multiplex PCR, lists solely in-frame clones and lacks some. The table has about 120,000 clones, around 75% seen once. For this clone: Its antigen is unidentified.

This chain joins TRBV5-1 and TRBJ2-5; the match to TRBD1 covers 8 bases. The sample was PBMCs. The sequence was obtained from a woman between 45 and 65 years old in good health and CMV-seropositive. CDR3 amino acids: CASSFGQGETQYF. In nucleotides, the CDR3 is TGCGCCAGCAGCTTTGGACAGGGCGAGACCCAGTACTTC.